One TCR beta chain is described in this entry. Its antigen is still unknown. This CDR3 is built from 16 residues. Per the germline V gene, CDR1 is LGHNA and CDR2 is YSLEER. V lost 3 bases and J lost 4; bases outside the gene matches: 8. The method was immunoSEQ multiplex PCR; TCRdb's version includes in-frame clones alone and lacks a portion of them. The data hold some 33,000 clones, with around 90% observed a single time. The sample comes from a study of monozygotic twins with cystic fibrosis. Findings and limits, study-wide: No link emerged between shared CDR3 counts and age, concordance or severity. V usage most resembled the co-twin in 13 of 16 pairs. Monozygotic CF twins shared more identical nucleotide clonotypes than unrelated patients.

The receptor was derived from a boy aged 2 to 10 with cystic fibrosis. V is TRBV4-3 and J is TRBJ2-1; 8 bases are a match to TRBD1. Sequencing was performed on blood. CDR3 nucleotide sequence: TGCGCCAGCAGCCAGACGAGACAGGGGCGATACAATGAGCAGTTCTTC. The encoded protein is CASSQTRQGRYNEQFF.